This T cell receptor (beta chain) comes out of a study of blood T cell repertoires in COVID-19. In the study overall: Both acute and convalescent COVID-19 samples were obtained from the United States, Italy and Spain. The analysed material was cDNA or gDNA that came from T cells, B-cell-depleted T cells, or PBMCs.

Authors' methods: For nucleated cells, counts were estimated from reference gene primer amplification. Clones were read by immunoSEQ multiplex PCR, and TCRdb kept only the in-frame ones, dropping some. The V and J calls and clone size were taken over from that table, and D and trimming were inferred from the DNA. The sample lists roughly 70,000 clones; about 80% were seen once. CDR3 length: 13 amino acids. With 6 bases removed from V and 4 bases from J, the gap between germline ends came to 11 bases. In germline, CDR1 is KGHSH, CDR2 LQKENI. Sequenced material: peripheral blood. This clonotype was obtained from a human donor in a cohort sampled during active COVID-19. The rearrangement uses TRBV18 and TRBJ2-3, with a weak D call TRBD2 (6 bases). Here the CDR3 reads CASSPTSADTQYF. The CDR3 bases are TGTGCCAGCTCGCCGACTAGTGCAGATACGCAGTATTTT.